These 17 T cell receptor beta chains originate from one sample sequenced in a study of tumor-infiltrating lymphocytes in primary liver carcinoma. Both blood RNA, taken from unsorted whole blood, and germline DNA were extracted. The authors made TCR beta cDNA from approximately 490 ng total RNA with a constant-region primer. Libraries covering TCR beta were generated through three nested multiplex PCR rounds (using a slightly modified ARM-PCR). TRBV1-TRBV30 forward primers paired with a C-beta reverse primer were used in the first two PCR rounds, which ran approximately 10 cycles each. TCRdb re-derived calls from the multiplex PCR reads in MiXCR, one entry per CDR3 protein. The sample contains 300,000 to 400,000 distinct CDR3 sequences, less than 75% of which appear only once. Sequenced: peripheral blood. Source of these receptors: a man between 40 and 49 years old with primary liver carcinoma and hepatitis B virus infection.

Worth noting for this clonotype: Since a much larger clone is just one base distant, this may be a read error. The rearrangement links TRBV4-1 to TRBJ2-3; 10 bases line up with TRBD2. The CDR3 is 19 amino acids. CDR1 MGHRA and CDR2 YSYEKL come from the germline V gene. Here the CDR3 DNA reads TGCGCCAGGAGCCAAGACCTAATAGCGGGAGGTGGATTCACAGATACGCAGTATTTT. Translating it yields CARSQDLIAGGGFTDTQYF.

Regarding this clonotype: No conserved phenylalanine or tryptophan ends this CDR3, so it is likely a read error. The V call is TRBV6-2 or TRBV6-3, the J call TRBJ2-1; the match to TRBD2 covers 8 bases. CDR1 is MNHEY, CDR2 SVGEGT, per germline. This CDR3 has 13 residues. The CDR3 coding sequence is TGCGCCAGCATTCAGCGGGGGTACAATGAGCAGTTCTCC. Its protein product is CASIQRGYNEQFS.

This clonotype has a count of ten or more. The chain joins TRBV6-1 to TRBJ2-3; D gene ambiguous. Trimming shortened V by 6 bases and J by 2 bases, and 3 bases separated the two germline ends. Germline V gives CDR1 MNHNS, CDR2 SASEGT. The CDR3 runs 11 residues. The CDR3, as DNA: TGTGCCAGCAGGATCACAGATACGCAGTATTTT. This codes for CASRITDTQYF.

With regard to this clonotype: At one boundary the junction diverges from the germline segment, which might be a read error. The chain is built from TRBV14 and TRBJ2-7, with D possibly matching TRBD2 (5 bases). The CDR3 is 14 residues long. The V gene's germline CDR1 is SGHDN and CDR2 FVKESK. This CDR3 reads CASSQVRISVEQYF. CDR3 bases: TGTGCCAGTAGCCAAGTTCGGATTAGCGTCGAGCAGTACTTC.

V and J are TRBV11-3 and TRBJ2-3; D gene unclear. This CDR3 is 13 amino acids long. Trimming took off 7 bases at V and 14 bases at J, with 22 bases between the two ends. Germline values: CDR1 SGHNT, CDR2 YENEEA. CDR3 region: CASTPRAADTWYF. As DNA, the CDR3 is TGTGCCAGCACCCCTCGGGCGGCAGATACGTGGTATTTT.

For this clonotype: An end of the junction differs from the germline gene, which may be a read error. This chain links TRBV4-1 with TRBJ2-1; 8 positions match TRBD1. The CDR3 extends over 15 amino acids. Germline lookup yields CDR1 MGHRA and CDR2 YSYEKL. The CDR3 region is CASGNGQGSYNEQFF. Here the CDR3 DNA reads TGCGCCAGCGGCAATGGACAGGGCTCCTATAATGAGCAGTTCTTC.

This clonotype was found a few times. The V call is TRBV30, the J call TRBJ2-1, with 8 bases lining up with TRBD2. CDR3 length: 13 amino acids. Trimming at V came to 4 bases and at J to 7 bases, leaving 6 bases not matched to a gene. The germline V gene encodes CDR1 GTSNPN and CDR2 SVGIG (reference sequence). The DNA of the CDR3 is TGTGCCTGGAAAGCGGGAGATCCTAATGAGCAGTTCTTC. This codes for CAWKAGDPNEQFF.

The chain recombines TRBV24-1 with TRBJ2-7, with 10 positions matching TRBD1. Unmatched junction bases numbered 7, after V lost 4 bases and J lost 5 bases. Germline CDR1 KGHDR, CDR2 SFDVKD. The CDR3 covers 15 residues. This chain's CDR3 is CATSDQGQGMHEQYF. The CDR3 DNA reads as TGTGCCACCAGTGACCAGGGACAGGGGATGCACGAGCAGTACTTC.

Notes on this clonotype: Since a much larger clone is just one base distant, this may be a read error. The J gene is TRBJ2-5, the V gene TRBV4-2, with 9 bases lining up with TRBD2. CDR3 length: 17 residues. Germline V lookup: CDR1 LGHNA, CDR2 YNFKEQ. The junction had 6 bases not matched to a gene; V was cut back by 0 bases and J by 1 base. Written as DNA, the CDR3 is TGTGCCAGCAGCCAAGATCGGACTAGCGTGGTCCAAGAGACCCAGTACTTC. Translation: CASSQDRTSVVQETQYF.

Concerning this clonotype itself: It may be a read error: a sequence one base away is much more abundant. V usage is TRBV10-3 and J usage is TRBJ2-1; TRBD2 aligns across 8 bases. Germline CDR1 ENHRY, CDR2 SYGVKD. This CDR3 region has 13 residues. In DNA form, the CDR3 reads TGTGCCGTTACTAGCGGCCCCATCGATGAGCAGTCCTTC. This translates into CAVTSGPIDEQSF.

This clonotype has a handful of counts. No conserved phenylalanine or tryptophan is present at the end of the CDR3, so a read error is the likely explanation. This chain connects TRBV5-6 to TRBJ2-5; 8 bases map to TRBD1. J lost 2 bases, V lost 4 bases, and 7 bases had no gene match. CDR1 is SGHDT, CDR2 YYEEEE, per germline. This CDR3 comprises 15 residues. The CDR3 region is CASSQTGDVQETQYL. CDR3 coding DNA: TGTGCCAGCAGCCAGACAGGGGACGTACAAGAGACCCAGTACTTA.

There are many counts of this clonotype. The rearrangement uses TRBV12-3 or TRBV12-4 and TRBJ1-5; 7 bases map to TRBD1. The CDR3 spans 15 residues. V lost 7 bases, J lost 4 bases, and 10 bases stayed unmatched. CDR3 residues: CASKPTGAVNQPQHF. The CDR3 DNA follows: TGTGCCAGCAAGCCCACAGGGGCGGTTAATCAGCCCCAGCATTTT.

The rearrangement joins TRBV12-3 or TRBV12-4 to TRBJ2-3; D uncertain. Trimming took 6 bases from V and 8 from J, leaving 9 bases between them. The CDR3 has 11 amino acids. The CDR3, as DNA: TGTGCCAGCAGGCTGGTTTTTACGCAGTATTTT. Its protein product is CASRLVFTQYF.

This clonotype has ten or more counts. The rearrangement uses TRBV10-3 and TRBJ2-7, with D tentatively TRBD1 or TRBD2 (5 bases each). CDR3 length: 13 residues. V lost 3 bases to trimming and J lost 5 bases, with 11 bases between them. Germline CDR1 is ENHRY and CDR2 is SYGVKD. This CDR3 reads CAISDPGTNEQYF. In nucleotides, the CDR3 is TGTGCCATCAGTGACCCCGGGACCAACGAGCAGTACTTC.

This clonotype appeared once. A single base separates this from a much larger clone, so it may be a read error. The rearrangement links TRBV6-5 to TRBJ2-5, with 8 positions matching TRBD1. The V gene's germline CDR1 is MNHEY and CDR2 SVGAGI. The CDR3 length is 12 residues. This CDR3 reads CVSSRQGKTQYF. CDR3 DNA: TGTGTCAGCAGCCGACAGGGGAAGACCCAGTACTTC.

Regarding this clonotype: A read error may produce the germline difference seen at one junction end. The chain combines TRBV11-2 with TRBJ2-7; D remains ambiguous. The length of the CDR3 is 11 residues. CDR1 is SGHAT, CDR2 FQNNGV, per germline. CDR3 coding DNA: TGTGCCGGCAGCTTAGTCCAAGAGCAGTACTTC. This encodes CAGSLVQEQYF.

Regarding this clonotype: Just one base apart from a much larger clone, this may be a read error. Because it lacks the conserved phenylalanine or tryptophan at the end, this CDR3 is likely a read error. This chain connects TRBV12-5 to TRBJ1-2; the D gene is possibly TRBD1 (5 bases). The CDR3 runs 13 residues. CDR1 and CDR2 from the germline V gene are LGHNT and FRNRAP. V was cut by 6 bases and J by 6 bases, with 14 bases left in between. The CDR3 is CASGWDPANGYTL. The CDR3 DNA reads TGTGCTAGTGGCTGGGACCCTGCGAATGGCTACACCCTC.